The entry below gives a single TCR beta chain sequence along with its context. Clones were sequenced by immunoSEQ multiplex PCR, and TCRdb holds only the in-frame ones, with some missing. Of about 86,000 clones in the sample, roughly nine tenths are singletons; the top ten hold less than 0.2%. This specimen belongs to a study of OX40 agonist ivuxolimab in advanced cancers. The trim removed 3 bases at V and 5 bases at J, leaving 6 bases unmatched. Germline assignment: CDR1 LNHDA and CDR2 SQIVND (reference sequence). The CDR3 is 16 amino acids. The sequence was obtained from an adult with an advanced solid tumor such as melanoma, head and neck, liver or kidney cancer. Sequences were derived from CD4+ or CD8+ T cells sorted from blood, sampled in a trial of the OX40 agonist ivuxolimab. The rearrangement uses TRBV19 and TRBJ2-1, with 11 bases fitting TRBD2. As DNA, the CDR3 is TGTGCCAGTAGTATCCCTCCGGGACTAGCGGACAATGAGCAGTTCTTC. It specifies CASSIPPGLADNEQFF.